This entry describes one T cell receptor beta chain. Antigen specificity is unknown. Time point denoted: healthy volunteer bleed at 6 weeks. Extraction of total RNA was performed on unfractionated whole blood. The data are from a study of human T cells and chemical hapten exposure. In the study overall: Small volume differences among pooled libraries mainly caused per-sample TCR yield variation.

What the library attached to individual cDNA molecules were unique molecular identifiers. Authors' processing steps: Counts of TCRs in each sample centred on a median of around 92,000 and extended from approximately 20,000 to 700,000. TCRdb re-derived calls from the RACE reads in MiXCR, one entry per CDR3 protein. The V and J calls and clone size come from TCRdb's table, not from the authors' own analysis. The sample consists of tens of thousands of distinct CDR3 sequences, 5.5% of them appearing once. Trimming stripped 8 bases from V and 6 bases from J, with 16 bases between. Germline V gives CDR1 LNHNV, CDR2 YYDKDF (reference sequence). The CDR3 extends over 13 amino acids. Broader study findings: After DPC sensitization, TCRs above 1 in 1000 frequency showed no change.

The sample comprised whole blood. This clonotype originated in a human donor in good health. Some clones in this sample may be carry-over from other donors' samples. The V and J genes are TRBV15 and TRBJ1-2; D is uncertain. The CDR3 DNA follows: TGTGCCACCTCCGGGAGAGGGCTTGATGGCTACACCTTC. This codes for CATSGRGLDGYTF. Complete variable domain (other parts from reference TRBV15 and TRBJ1-2): DAMVIQNPRYQVTQFGKPVTLSCSQTLNHNVMYWYQQKSSQAPKLLFHYYDKDFNNEADTPDNFQSRRPNTSFCFLDIRSPGLGDTAMYLCATSGRGLDGYTFGSGTRLTVV.